These 5 T cell receptor beta chains were all obtained from the same sample, sequenced in a study of PD-L1 blockade in urothelial cancer (dated by TCRdb to 2015 to 2018). Libraries were built with the immunoSEQ multiplex PCR assay. Entries here come from immuneACCESS through TCRdb and include only in-frame sequences with V and J called. Some clones fail to appear in such tables; in the studies checked, an unresolved V gene covers under half of the shortfall, and the cause of the remainder is unknown. The sample profile shows just under 65,000 clones; more than 80% of them were found once. Roughly 1.6% of the sample rests with the top ten. The meaning of the sample's time point label: pretreatment peripheral blood. The source material was PBMCs, sampled around atezolizumab (anti-PD-L1) treatment. These receptors all stem from an older man with urothelial cancer.

The chain has TRBV4-1 and TRBJ1-1; D perhaps matches TRBD1 (6 bases). Trimming removed 6 bases at V and 5 bases at J, with 19 bases between. Germline CDR1 is MGHRA and CDR2 is YSYEKL. This CDR3 has 15 residues. The DNA for the CDR3 is TGCGCCAGCAGTCAAAGCTCCGGGGGGGCGACTGAAGCTTTCTTT. Translation: CASSQSSGGATEAFF.

The chain couples TRBV28 to TRBJ2-7, with D maybe TRBD2 (5 bases). Trimming left V 6 bases short and J 0 bases short, with 15 bases between. The CDR3 is 15 amino acids. Germline values: CDR1 MDHEN, CDR2 SYDVKM. The CDR3 nucleotides read TGTGCCAGCAGCACTACGGGGTTGTCCTCCTACGAGCAGTACTTC. Encoded protein: CASSTTGLSSYEQYF.

The chain is built from TRBV18 and TRBJ1-1; 7 bases are a match to TRBD1. CDR1 and CDR2 from the germline V gene are KGHSH and LQKENI. V shed 2 bases and J 4 bases; nucleotides not matched to a gene: 4. CDR3 length: 14 amino acids. CDR3 amino acids: CASSPRQGGTEAFF. CDR3 nucleotides: TGTGCCAGCTCACCAAGACAGGGTGGCACTGAAGCTTTCTTT.

The rearrangement uses TRBV6-5 and TRBJ2-7; tentative D call: TRBD1 (5 bases). V was clipped by 0 bases and J by 7 bases, with 10 bases between them. The germline V gene has CDR1 MNHEY and CDR2 SVGAGI. CDR3 length: 13 residues. The CDR3 region has the DNA TGTGCCAGCAGTTACTCGGGGCAGGTTGAGCAGTACTTC. It translates to CASSYSGQVEQYF.

The V gene is TRBV28, the J gene TRBJ1-1; 9 positions match TRBD1. This CDR3 region has 15 residues. V lost 3 bases and J lost 4; bases outside the gene matches: 6. Germline V gives CDR1 MDHEN, CDR2 SYDVKM. The CDR3 is CASSFPGTGSTEAFF. In DNA form, the CDR3 reads TGTGCCAGCAGTTTCCCAGGGACAGGGAGCACTGAAGCTTTCTTT.